This TCR beta chain was identified in a study of blood T cell repertoires in COVID-19. Across the study: Donors in the United States, Italy and Spain gave samples during acute or convalescent COVID-19. The cDNA or gDNA used as material had been derived from T cells, B-cell-depleted T cells, or PBMCs.

The CDR3 runs to 15 residues. After removal of 4 bases from V and 3 bases from J, the junction contained 8 bases not matched to a gene. Germline V gene sequence: CDR1 SGHRS, CDR2 YFSETQ. The authors' processing: Amplification of reference gene primers was used by the study to estimate nucleated cell counts. Clones were read by immunoSEQ multiplex PCR, and TCRdb kept only the in-frame ones, dropping some. D and trimming were read from the DNA, whereas the V and J calls and clone size are those reported in that table. Of 65,000 to 75,000 clones listed, about 80% are singletons. Sample: peripheral blood. This sequence joins TRBV5-1 and TRBJ1-1; 8 nucleotides line up with TRBD1. The clonotype comes from a human donor in a cohort sampled during active COVID-19. CDR3 in amino acids: CASSRRGLLDTEAFF. The CDR3 DNA follows: TGCGCCAGCAGCCGCAGGGGGCTGCTTGACACTGAAGCTTTCTTT.